This T cell receptor (beta chain) was captured by sequencing in a study of identical twins. Findings and caveats of the study: Conclusions relied on cross-sectional statistical analysis, not following the same donors.

There are 12 residues in the CDR3. The table lists this clonotype with a few counts. Its antigen is as yet unknown. TCRdb itself ran the 5' RACE reads through MiXCR, one entry per CDR3 protein. The data hold 1.5 million to 2 million distinct CDR3 sequences, with about 30% observed a single time. The receptor was derived from a newborn girl in good health. The chain employs TRBV12-3 or TRBV12-4 and TRBJ2-4; 7 positions agree with TRBD1. The J call may be wrong; the DNA end is better matched by TRBJ2-7. Sample: cord blood. CDR3 sequence: CASGRNRGEQYF. As DNA, the CDR3 is TGTGCCAGCGGCCGAAACAGGGGCGAGCAGTACTTC.